This T cell receptor (beta chain) derives from a study of STAT5B mutations in CD4+ large granular lymphocyte leukemia. Points from the study as a whole: Higher CD4+ than CD8+ T-LGLL clonality might reflect small sample size.

This was a survey-level run. Authors' data handling: A productive frequency of 2.59 x 10-5 was the lowest detectable. The method was immunoSEQ multiplex PCR; TCRdb's version includes in-frame clones alone and lacks a portion of them. The V and J calls and clone size come from that table; D and trimming were worked out from the DNA. The profile shows 20,000 to 25,000 clones, just under 75% of them singletons. This clone was observed once. What it binds is unknown. The origin of this receptor is a human donor in good health. Sequences were obtained from CD4+ T cells from blood buffy coats.

The CDR3 bases are TGTGCCAGCAGTTTAGATGGCGGGGGGGACGTAGGAGATACGCAGTATTTT. This gives the protein CASSLDGGGDVGDTQYF. V is TRBV27 and J is TRBJ2-3; 9 bases agree with TRBD2. This CDR3 is built from 17 residues. The germline V gene has CDR1 MNHEY and CDR2 SMNVEV (reference sequence). V dropped 2 bases and J dropped 5; count of bases not matched to a gene: 11.